The 25 T cell receptor beta chains below were found in one sample sequenced in a study of post-analysis software for immune sequencing data. These receptors' targets are unknown. Study-level results: Patients used five TRBV segments, including TRBV5-6, TRBV5-1 and TRBV20-1, more often than controls.

Unique molecular identifiers had been added to the TCR beta cDNA libraries. MiXCR was run by TCRdb on the PCR reads, yielding one entry per CDR3 protein. The table lists roughly 800,000 distinct CDR3 sequences, under 70% of them singletons. The specimen was blood. These receptors were taken from a girl between 5 and 17 years old with multiple sclerosis.

This chain connects TRBV10-2 to TRBJ2-1, with 11 bases lining up with TRBD1. This CDR3 is 14 amino acids long. The germline V gene has CDR1 WSHSY and CDR2 SAAADI. The V and J ends lost 3 bases and 6 bases, in that order; junction bases with no gene match: 1. DNA for the CDR3: TGCGCCAGCAGTGAAGGGACAGGGGGCAATGAGCAGTTCTTC. It codes for CASSEGTGGNEQFF.

CDR3 sequence: CSARDPGTRGYEQYF. CDR3 coding DNA: TGCAGTGCTAGAGATCCCGGGACAAGAGGTTACGAGCAGTACTTC. The chain has TRBV20-1 and TRBJ2-7; D possibly corresponds to TRBD1 (6 bases). The CDR3 extends over 15 amino acids. The germline V gene encodes CDR1 DFQATT and CDR2 SNEGSKA (reference sequence). V was pared by 0 bases and J by 4 bases, with 16 bases between.

The CDR3 spells CASSRQLQETQYF. In DNA form, the CDR3 reads TGTGCCAGCAGCCGACAGCTCCAAGAGACCCAGTACTTC. The chain carries TRBV7-9 and TRBJ2-5; possibly TRBD1 for D (5 bases). The CDR3 length is 13 residues. The ends were cut back, 5 bases at V and 1 base at J, with 8 bases in the middle. In germline, CDR1 is SEHNR, CDR2 FQNEAQ (reference sequence). The full variable domain, its missing parts supplied by reference TRBV7-9 and TRBJ2-5, is DTGVSQNPRHKITKRGQNVTFRCDPISEHNRLYWYRQTLGQGPEFLTYFQNEAQLEKSRLLSDRFSAERPKGSFSTLEIQRTEQGDSAMYLCASSRQLQETQYFGPGTRLLVL.

This sequence joins TRBV29-1 and TRBJ2-1; a possible D gene is TRBD2 (5 bases). Germline CDR1 reads SQVTM; CDR2 reads ANQGSEA. The CDR3 runs 13 residues. V was trimmed by 6 bases and J by 6 bases, leaving 15 bases between them. CDR3: CSVTRDVRNEQFF. The CDR3 region has the DNA TGCAGCGTCACTAGGGATGTTCGCAATGAGCAGTTCTTC.

This clonotype has only a few counts. The chain links TRBV29-1 to TRBJ2-1, with 10 nucleotides matching TRBD1. Losses at the gene ends were 7 bases for V and 6 bases for J; bases not matched to a gene: 3. Per germline, CDR1 SQVTM and CDR2 ANQGSEA. The CDR3 totals 12 residues. CDR3 loop: CSGDRGINEQFF. CDR3 bases: TGCAGCGGGGACAGGGGTATCAATGAGCAGTTCTTC.

This clonotype was detected a few times. The junction departs from germline at one end; a sequencing error may be responsible. This chain uses TRBV25-1 with TRBJ2-7; TRBD1 is a possible D gene (5 bases). The CDR3 spans 13 residues. Germline-derived CDR1 and CDR2 are MGHDK and SYGVNS. The DNA for the CDR3 is TGTGCCAGCGGTGAATATAAAGGGGACGAGCAGTACTTC. Amino acids: CASGEYKGDEQYF.

The V call is TRBV20-1, the J call TRBJ2-7; D is possibly TRBD2 (5 bases). Per germline, CDR1 DFQATT and CDR2 SNEGSKA (reference sequence). The germline V and J ends were trimmed by 6 bases and 3 bases, with 12 bases remaining between them. The CDR3 is 12 amino acids. The CDR3 sequence: CSAPAAGYEQYF. The CDR3 nucleotides read TGCAGTGCACCTGCCGCGGGCTACGAGCAGTACTTC.

V gene TRBV2 combines with J gene TRBJ1-6; D is unclear. The CDR3 contains 13 residues. Trimming removed 6 bases at V and 9 bases at J, with 12 bases between. Germline loops: CDR1 SNHLY, CDR2 FYNNEI. CDR3 bases: TGTGCCAGCAGCATCTCGGAAATTTCACCCCTCCACTTT. Amino acid sequence: CASSISEISPLHF.

This clonotype was observed a handful of times. V and J are TRBV7-9 and TRBJ1-2; D may be TRBD1 (6 bases). Germline V gene lookup returns CDR1 SEHNR and CDR2 FQNEAQ (reference sequence). The CDR3 extends over 13 amino acids. Trimming shortened V by 1 base and J by 6 bases, and 9 bases separated the two germline ends. CDR3 bases: TGTGCCAGCAGCTTAGTTAACAGGGATGGCTACACCTTC. Protein: CASSLVNRDGYTF.

The V call is TRBV7-2, the J call TRBJ1-5; 7 nucleotides match TRBD1. The V segment lost 5 bases and the J segment 0 bases; nucleotides outside the gene matches: 4. The germline CDR1 and CDR2 sequences are SGHTA and FQGNSA. CDR3 size: 15 residues. The CDR3 sequence: CASSEGTASNQPQHF. The CDR3 DNA follows: TGTGCCAGCAGCGAGGGGACAGCTAGCAATCAGCCCCAGCATTTT.

A remark on this clonotype: As the CDR3 is not closed by the conserved phenylalanine or tryptophan, this likely results from a read error. V gene TRBV15 combines with J gene TRBJ2-1, with TRBD2 identical over 9 bases. The CDR3 consists of 16 residues. V lost 1 base and J lost 4; bases outside the gene matches: 5. Germline CDR1 LNHNV, CDR2 YYDKDF (reference sequence). CDR3 in amino acids: CATSRGDSGGYNEQFL. The CDR3 nucleotides are TGTGCCACCAGCAGAGGCGATAGCGGGGGTTACAATGAGCAGTTCTTA.

This clonotype has a single count. J is TRBJ2-3 and V is TRBV5-6, with 13 nucleotides matching TRBD2. Trimming cost V 6 bases and J 0 bases; bases outside gene matches: 13. The CDR3 has 19 residues. The germline V gene has CDR1 SGHDT and CDR2 YYEEEE. CDR3 loop: CASNSVTGTSGISTDTQYF. CDR3 nucleotides: TGTGCCAGCAACTCCGTTACTGGGACTAGCGGGATAAGCACAGATACGCAGTATTTT.

V gene TRBV20-1 combines with J gene TRBJ1-2, with D unclear. The germline V gene has CDR1 DFQATT and CDR2 SNEGSKA (reference sequence). V was trimmed by 6 bases and J by 6 bases, leaving 17 bases between them. This CDR3 is built from 13 residues. DNA for the CDR3: TGCAGTGCCAGTCGGCGGCTTTCGCATGGCTACACCTTC. Translated: CSASRRLSHGYTF.

The chain carries TRBV7-2 and TRBJ1-2; 9 bases are shared with TRBD1. The germline CDR1 and CDR2 sequences are SGHTA and FQGNSA. J gave up 4 bases and V 5 bases, and 5 bases lay outside the gene matches. The CDR3 length is 14 residues. Here the CDR3 reads CASSRDRGIYGYTF. DNA for the CDR3: TGTGCCAGCAGCCGCGACAGGGGGATCTATGGCTACACCTTC.

This clonotype has more than one count but fewer than ten. The chain couples TRBV7-8 to TRBJ2-3, with D perhaps TRBD1 (6 bases). V was shortened by 1 base and J by 2 bases, with 16 bases between the two germline ends. In germline, CDR1 is SGHVS, CDR2 FQNEAQ. The CDR3 extends over 17 amino acids. The CDR3 nucleotides read TGTGCCAGCAGCTTAGAAGTCCAGGACAGAAACACAGATACGCAGTATTTT. Protein product: CASSLEVQDRNTDTQYF.

CDR3 sequence (DNA): TGCAGCGCTCTCGGACGGAGCTCCTACGAGCAGTACTTC. Encoded protein: CSALGRSSYEQYF. This rearrangement joins TRBV29-1 to TRBJ2-7; no reliable D call. V gave up 7 bases and J gave up 0 bases, with 13 bases separating them. CDR3 length: 13 amino acids. Germline V lookup: CDR1 SQVTM, CDR2 ANQGSEA.

This clonotype was detected only a few times. CDR3 region: CASSQDWNPGGYTF. CDR3 coding DNA: TGTGCCAGCAGCCAAGATTGGAACCCAGGGGGCTACACCTTC. This chain links TRBV14 with TRBJ1-2; possibly TRBD1 for D (5 bases). Trimming took off 0 bases at V and 8 bases at J, with 13 bases between the two ends. Germline CDR1 is SGHDN and CDR2 is FVKESK. The length of the CDR3 is 14 residues. Full variable domain (remainder filled in from reference TRBV14 and TRBJ1-2): EAGVTQFPSHSVIEKGQTVTLRCDPISGHDNLYWYRRVMGKEIKFLLHFVKESKQDESGMPNNRFLAERTGGTYSTLKVQPAELEDSGVYFCASSQDWNPGGYTFGSGTRLTVV.

Regarding this clonotype: One end of the junction fails to match germline, which may point to a read error. The chain uses TRBV12-3 or TRBV12-4 and TRBJ1-4, with TRBD1 matching over 7 bases. The CDR3 has 14 residues. The CDR3 region is CASRGTATNEKRFF. In DNA form, the CDR3 reads TGTGCCAGCAGGGGGACAGCGACTAATGAAAAACGGTTTTTT.

The V and J genes are TRBV6-5 and TRBJ2-7; 12 bases line up with TRBD2. V shed 6 bases, J shed 3 bases, and the junction held 3 bases outside the gene matches. The CDR3 has 14 amino acids. CDR1 is MNHEY and CDR2 is SVGAGI in the germline V gene. CDR3 amino acids: CASSRTSGIYEQYF. CDR3 sequence (DNA): TGTGCCAGCAGCAGGACTAGCGGGATCTACGAGCAGTACTTC.

The V call is TRBV7-9, the J call TRBJ2-1; 7 nucleotides agree with TRBD1. V dropped 5 bases and J dropped 3; count of bases not matched to a gene: 13. CDR1 is SEHNR and CDR2 is FQNEAQ in the germline V gene (reference sequence). CDR3 length: 17 residues. The CDR3 nucleotides are TGTGCCAGCAGCCTACGCCGGGACAGCCTTTTCTACAATGAGCAGTTCTTC. It translates to CASSLRRDSLFYNEQFF.

The genes are TRBV5-5 and TRBJ2-7, with a tentative D call TRBD1 (5 bases). The germline V gene encodes CDR1 SGHKS and CDR2 YYEKEE (reference sequence). The V end was cut by 1 base, the J end by 0 bases, with 14 bases between. This CDR3 region has 16 residues. The CDR3 DNA follows: TGTGCCAGCAGCTTGAAGGGGCTATTGTCCTCCTACGAGCAGTACTTC. Amino acid sequence: CASSLKGLLSSYEQYF.

On this clonotype itself: The junction departs from the called germline gene at one end, perhaps through a read error. The chain links TRBV6-5 to TRBJ2-7, with D uncertain. This CDR3 comprises 11 residues. Germline CDR1 reads MNHEY; CDR2 reads SVGAGI. CDR3 DNA: TGTGCCGGCAGTTACAGATACGAGCAGTACTTC. This gives the protein CAGSYRYEQYF.

This clonotype was recorded only once. V gene TRBV6-5 combines with J gene TRBJ2-7; 8 nucleotides match TRBD1. The germline gives CDR1 MNHEY, CDR2 SVGAGI. The V gene end was trimmed by 6 bases and the J gene end by 3 bases; junction bases not matched to a gene: 7. The CDR3 is 14 amino acids. The CDR3 DNA reads as TGTGCCAGCAGGGGACAGGAAGAGAGCTACGAGCAGTACTTC. It yields the protein CASRGQEESYEQYF.

This clonotype occurred once. J is TRBJ2-1 and V is TRBV7-9; D may be TRBD2 (6 bases). CDR1 SEHNR and CDR2 FQNEAQ come from the germline V gene (reference sequence). CDR3 length equals 14 residues. V dropped 3 bases and J dropped 9 bases, with 15 bases sitting between them. CDR3 bases: TGTGCCAGCAGCTTGGGGGGAGTGGAGACTGAGCAGTTCTTC. Protein product: CASSLGGVETEQFF.

This clonotype was observed a handful of times. V usage is TRBV11-1 and J usage is TRBJ2-1, with TRBD2 matching over 14 bases. The CDR3 totals 21 residues. Germline CDR1 reads SGHAT; CDR2 reads FQDESV (reference sequence). V dropped 2 bases and J dropped 4; count of bases not matched to a gene: 16. The CDR3 here is CASSLIPGLAGGPRAYNEQFF. The CDR3 coding sequence is TGTGCCAGCAGCTTAATCCCCGGACTAGCGGGGGGCCCAAGGGCATACAATGAGCAGTTCTTC.